These 12 T cell receptor beta chains originate from one sample sequenced in a study of blood T cell repertoires in COVID-19. The data were produced by immunoSEQ multiplex PCR, yet TCRdb's version contains in-frame clones alone and is incomplete. This table has almost 80,000 clones, around 90% appearing once. Sequencing was carried out using peripheral blood. These receptors were collected from a woman older than 75 with acute or convalescent COVID-19.

This rearrangement joins TRBV28 to TRBJ2-3, with D maybe TRBD2 (6 bases). The V gene lost 6 bases and the J gene lost 0 bases, with 13 bases spanning the gap. CDR3 size: 15 residues. Germline loops: CDR1 MDHEN, CDR2 SYDVKM. The CDR3 coding sequence is TGTGCCAGCAGCGGAGGGCCGGGAAGCACAGATACGCAGTATTTT. Translated, it gives CASSGGPGSTDTQYF.

The CDR3 coding sequence is TGTGCCAGCAGCTTCCAGGGAATTGAGTATGGCTACACCTTC. Amino acid sequence: CASSFQGIEYGYTF. This chain joins TRBV5-4 and TRBJ1-2, with D possibly matching TRBD1 (5 bases). Germline V gene sequence: CDR1 SGHNT, CDR2 YYREEE (reference sequence). Trimming left V 2 bases short and J 5 bases short, with 13 bases between. CDR3 size: 14 residues.

This clone was recorded only once. CDR3 loop: CASMGQTGNQPQHF. The CDR3 DNA is TGTGCCAGCATGGGACAGACAGGCAATCAGCCCCAGCATTTT. This chain joins TRBV28 and TRBJ1-5, with 7 bases fitting TRBD1. Germline lookup yields CDR1 MDHEN and CDR2 SYDVKM. Trimming cost V 7 bases and J 2 bases; bases outside gene matches: 5. The CDR3 extends over 14 amino acids. Complete variable domain (other parts from reference TRBV28 and TRBJ1-5): DVKVTQSSRYLVKRTGEKVFLECVQDMDHENMFWYRQDPGLGLRLIYFSYDVKMKEKGDIPEGYSVSREKKERFSLILESASTNQTSMYLCASMGQTGNQPQHFGDGTRLSIL.

This rearrangement joins TRBV7-2 to TRBJ2-1, with TRBD1 matching 8 bases. Losses at the gene ends were 3 bases for V and 5 bases for J; bases not matched to a gene: 9. Germline CDR1 and CDR2: SGHTA and FQGNSA. This CDR3 has 16 amino acids. This CDR3 reads CASSFTGTGTNNEQFF. The CDR3 DNA is TGTGCCAGCAGCTTCACAGGGACAGGAACAAACAATGAGCAGTTCTTC.

The J gene is TRBJ1-2, the V gene TRBV29-1; TRBD1 might be the D (5 bases). CDR1 is SQVTM and CDR2 is ANQGSEA in the germline V gene. The CDR3 contains 13 residues. Trimming left V 4 bases short and J 3 bases short, with 12 bases between. This chain's CDR3 is CSVAKGLDYGYTF. The CDR3 DNA sequence: TGCAGCGTTGCGAAGGGGCTGGACTATGGCTACACCTTC.

This chain links TRBV5-6 with TRBJ1-1; the D gene is possibly TRBD1 (5 bases). V lost 0 bases and J 0 bases, leaving 9 bases between the germline ends. Per germline, CDR1 SGHDT and CDR2 YYEEEE. This CDR3 contains 15 residues. The CDR3 DNA is TGTGCCAGCAGCTTGGGACAGCTCATGAACACTGAAGCTTTCTTT. Its translation is CASSLGQLMNTEAFF.

This clone was counted only a few times. V usage is TRBV21-1 and J usage is TRBJ2-7; whether TRBD1, the table's D call, matches the DNA was not checked. TRBV21-1 is designated a pseudogene. The CDR3 runs 13 residues. CDR3 in amino acids: CASSPWTRLVEYF. The CDR3 DNA is TGTGCCAGCAGCCCCTGGACAAGACTGGTTGAGTACTTC.

The gene calls are TRBV5-4 and TRBJ1-2; D uncertain. CDR1 is SGHNT and CDR2 is YYREEE in the germline V gene (reference sequence). V dropped 0 bases and J dropped 5 bases, with 14 bases sitting between them. The CDR3 is 15 residues long. The CDR3 nucleotides read TGTGCCAGCAGCTTGGTCCCGACACGTTTTTATGGCTACACCTTC. This gives the protein CASSLVPTRFYGYTF.

The V call is TRBV4-2, the J call TRBJ2-5, with D possibly TRBD2 on 5 matching bases. This CDR3 comprises 14 residues. From germline, CDR1 is LGHNA and CDR2 YNFKEQ. Deletions cut 0 bases from V and 4 bases from J, with 9 bases between. The CDR3 loop is CASSQESEGETQYF. As DNA, the CDR3 is TGTGCCAGCAGCCAAGAAAGCGAGGGAGAGACCCAGTACTTC.

The chain recombines TRBV27 with TRBJ1-1; D is uncertain. The CDR3 totals 13 residues. V was trimmed by 5 bases and J by 4 bases, leaving 11 bases between them. Germline V CDR1 and CDR2: MNHEY, SMNVEV (reference sequence). DNA for the CDR3: TGTGCCAGCAGTCGAGGGTTCCTCACTGAAGCTTTCTTT. Amino acid sequence: CASSRGFLTEAFF.

V gene TRBV2 combines with J gene TRBJ2-3; D is possibly TRBD2 (7 bases). The CDR3 length is 15 residues. V was clipped by 4 bases and J by 3 bases, with 14 bases between them. The V gene's germline CDR1 is SNHLY and CDR2 FYNNEI. CDR3 coding DNA: TGTGCCAGCAGTGCCCGGAGGGGGGGAACAGATACGCAGTATTTT. The encoded protein is CASSARRGGTDTQYF.

V usage is TRBV28 and J usage is TRBJ1-6; perhaps TRBD1 as D (5 bases). Germline V gene sequence: CDR1 MDHEN, CDR2 SYDVKM. V was cut by 8 bases and J by 7 bases, with 9 bases left in between. The CDR3 sequence is 12 residues long. In DNA form, the CDR3 reads TGTGCCAGCTGGACACCGAATTCACCCCTCCACTTT. It is translated as CASWTPNSPLHF.